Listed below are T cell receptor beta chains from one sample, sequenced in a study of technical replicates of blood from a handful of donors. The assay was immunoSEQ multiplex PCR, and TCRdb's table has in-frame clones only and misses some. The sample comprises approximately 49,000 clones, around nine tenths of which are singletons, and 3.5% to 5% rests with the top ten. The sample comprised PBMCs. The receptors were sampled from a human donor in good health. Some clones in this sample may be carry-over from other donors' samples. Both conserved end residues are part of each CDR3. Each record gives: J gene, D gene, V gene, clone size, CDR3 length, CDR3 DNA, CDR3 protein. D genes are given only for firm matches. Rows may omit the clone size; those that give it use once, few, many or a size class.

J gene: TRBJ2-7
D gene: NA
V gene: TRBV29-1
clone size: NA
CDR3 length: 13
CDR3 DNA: TGCAGCGCCCTAACAGGACCCTTGTACGAGCAGTACTTC
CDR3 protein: CSALTGPLYEQYF

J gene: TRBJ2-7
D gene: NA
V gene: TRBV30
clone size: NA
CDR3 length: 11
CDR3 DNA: TGTGCCTGCCTCGGGAATCACGAGCAGTACTTC
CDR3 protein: CACLGNHEQYF

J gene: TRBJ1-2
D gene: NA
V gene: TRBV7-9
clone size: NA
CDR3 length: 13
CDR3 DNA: TGTGCCAGCAGCTCGGGACTTAACTATGGCTACACCTTC
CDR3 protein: CASSSGLNYGYTF

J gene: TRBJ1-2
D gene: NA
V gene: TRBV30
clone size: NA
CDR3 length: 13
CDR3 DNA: TGTGCCTGGAGTAGCGGATTCTTCTATGGCTACACCTTC
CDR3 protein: CAWSSGFFYGYTF

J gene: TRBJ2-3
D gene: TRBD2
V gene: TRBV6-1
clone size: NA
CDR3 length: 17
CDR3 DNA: TGTGCCAGCAGTGAAGGGGTAGCTAGCGGGGGGGGAGATACGCAGTATTTT
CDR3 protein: CASSEGVASGGGDTQYF

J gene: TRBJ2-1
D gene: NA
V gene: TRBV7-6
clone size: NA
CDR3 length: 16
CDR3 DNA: TGTGCCAGCAGCCCTAACCCAGGGGACCACTACAATGAGCAGTTCTTC
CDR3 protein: CASSPNPGDHYNEQFF

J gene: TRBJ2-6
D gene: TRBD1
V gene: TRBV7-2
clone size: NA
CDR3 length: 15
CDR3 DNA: TGTGCCAGCAGCGACAGGGGGCTGGGGGCCAACGTCCTGACTTTC
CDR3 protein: CASSDRGLGANVLTF

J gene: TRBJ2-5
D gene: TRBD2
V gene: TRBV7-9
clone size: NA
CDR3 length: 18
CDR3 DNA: TGTGCCAGCAGCCCAGAGATGCTGGGGCGGGAGAACCGAGAGACCCAGTACTTC
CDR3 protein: CASSPEMLGRENRETQYF

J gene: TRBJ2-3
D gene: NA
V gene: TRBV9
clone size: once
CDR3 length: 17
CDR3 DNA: TGTGCCAGCAGCGGTGGGAGAGGGCTGCAAAGCACAGATACGCAGTATTTT
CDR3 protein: CASSGGRGLQSTDTQYF

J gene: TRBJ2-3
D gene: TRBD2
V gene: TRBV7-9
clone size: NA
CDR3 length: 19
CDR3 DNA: TGTGCCAGCAGCCCCCCCTTCGCGGGCGGCGGGAGAGACACAGATACGCAGTATTTT
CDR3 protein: CASSPPFAGGGRDTDTQYF

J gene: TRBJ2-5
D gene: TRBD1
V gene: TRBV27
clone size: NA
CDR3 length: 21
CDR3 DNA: TGTGCCAGCAGTTTGGAGGCGGTGGGAGGGGGACAGGGGTTGGCCCAAGAGACCCAGTACTTC
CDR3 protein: CASSLEAVGGGQGLAQETQYF

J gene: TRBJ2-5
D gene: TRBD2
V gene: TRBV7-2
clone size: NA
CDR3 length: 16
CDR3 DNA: TGTGCCAGCAGCCGTCTGACGGGGGGGGTGGGAGAGACCCAGTACTTC
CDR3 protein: CASSRLTGGVGETQYF

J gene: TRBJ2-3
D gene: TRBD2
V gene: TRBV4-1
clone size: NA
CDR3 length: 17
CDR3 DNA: TGCGCCAGCAGCCAAGCCTCTAGCGGGGGGGCAGGAGATACGCAGTATTTT
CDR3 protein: CASSQASSGGAGDTQYF

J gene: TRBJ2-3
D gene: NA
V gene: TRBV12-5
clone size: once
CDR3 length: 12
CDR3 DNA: TGTGCTAGTGGCCACGGGGTAGATACGCAGTATTTT
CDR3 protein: CASGHGVDTQYF

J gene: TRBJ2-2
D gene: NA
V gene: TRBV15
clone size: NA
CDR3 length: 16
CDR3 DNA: TGTGCCACCAGCAGAGATCGTTTAGCGAGCACCGGGGAGCTGTTTTTT
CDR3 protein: CATSRDRLASTGELFF

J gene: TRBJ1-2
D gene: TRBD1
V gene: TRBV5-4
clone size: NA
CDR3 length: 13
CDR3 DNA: TGTGCCAGCAGCTCCACAGGGGCTTATGGCTACACCTTC
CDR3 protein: CASSSTGAYGYTF

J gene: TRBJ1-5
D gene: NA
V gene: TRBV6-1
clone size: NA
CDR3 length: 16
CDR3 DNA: TGTGCCAGCAGTGGAGCACGGGGATCGGGCAATCAGCCCCAGCATTTT
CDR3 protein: CASSGARGSGNQPQHF